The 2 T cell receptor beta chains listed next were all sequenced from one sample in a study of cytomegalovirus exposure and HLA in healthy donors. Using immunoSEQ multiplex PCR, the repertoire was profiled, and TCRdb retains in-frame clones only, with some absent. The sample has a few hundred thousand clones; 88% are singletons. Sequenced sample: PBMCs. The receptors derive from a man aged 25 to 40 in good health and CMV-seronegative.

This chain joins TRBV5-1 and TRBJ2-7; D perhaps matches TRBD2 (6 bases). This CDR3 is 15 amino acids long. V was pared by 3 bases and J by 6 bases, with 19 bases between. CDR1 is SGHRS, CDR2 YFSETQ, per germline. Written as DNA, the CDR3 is TGCGCCAGCAGCTCCAGGGTGGAGGGACCCTTCGAGCAGTACTTC. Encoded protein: CASSSRVEGPFEQYF. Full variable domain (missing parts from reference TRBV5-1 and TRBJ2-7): KAGVTQTPRYLIKTRGQQVTLSCSPISGHRSVSWYQQTPGQGLQFLFEYFSETQRNKGNFPGRFSGRQFSNSRSEMNVSTLELGDSALYLCASSSRVEGPFEQYFGPGTRLTVT.

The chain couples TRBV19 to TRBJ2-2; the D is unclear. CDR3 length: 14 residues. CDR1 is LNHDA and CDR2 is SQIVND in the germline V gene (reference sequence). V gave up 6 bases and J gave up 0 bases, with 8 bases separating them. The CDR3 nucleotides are TGTGCCAGTAGCGAAAGCGCGAACACCGGGGAGCTGTTTTTT. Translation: CASSESANTGELFF.